The 27 T cell receptor beta chains presented below share a single source sample, sequenced in a study of T-cell memory formation after mild COVID-19. TCRdb passed the 5' RACE reads through MiXCR, listing each CDR3 protein once. The sample records about 620,000 distinct CDR3 sequences, roughly 18% being singletons. Sequencing input: PBMCs or a T cell subset sorted from them (not recorded which). These receptors were taken from an adult woman who had mild COVID-19 (a few samples of this study predate the infection). Cell type and time point are not known.

V is TRBV5-1 and J is TRBJ2-5; 8 bases fit TRBD2. The V segment lost 2 bases and the J segment 5 bases; nucleotides outside the gene matches: 5. The CDR3 is made up of 14 amino acids. CDR1 and CDR2 from the germline V gene are SGHRS and YFSETQ. CDR3 protein: CASSFGGVEETQYF. DNA for the CDR3: TGCGCCAGCAGCTTCGGGGGGGTCGAGGAGACCCAGTACTTC.

This clonotype was seen only a few times. The J gene is TRBJ2-7, the V gene TRBV10-3, with a weak D call TRBD1 (6 bases). The germline gives CDR1 ENHRY, CDR2 SYGVKD. The CDR3 consists of 14 residues. The V and J ends lost 4 bases and 2 bases respectively, with 12 bases between them. The CDR3 region has the DNA TGTGCCATCAGTGTACAGGGAAAGACCTACGAGCAGTACTTC. Translating gives CAISVQGKTYEQYF.

This rearrangement joins TRBV18 to TRBJ2-7, with D uncertain. Germline CDR1 KGHSH, CDR2 LQKENI. CDR3 length equals 12 residues. The V end lost 0 bases, the J end lost 5 bases, and 5 bases lay between the germline ends. CDR3 sequence (DNA): TGTGCCAGCTCACCACCCTTAAACGAGCAGTACTTC. Its protein is CASSPPLNEQYF.

This rearrangement joins TRBV12-3 or TRBV12-4 to TRBJ2-5; 9 nucleotides align to TRBD2. J gave up 1 base and V 7 bases, and 25 bases lay outside the gene matches. The CDR3 loop spans 21 amino acids. The CDR3 region has the DNA TGTGCCAGCACGTGTCAGGAAACTACTAGCGGGCTCCCCTGCGTCCAAGAGACCCAGTACTTC. Protein sequence: CASTCQETTSGLPCVQETQYF.

This clonotype was seen more than once but under ten times. The J gene is TRBJ1-1, the V gene TRBV2; no clear D gene. The CDR3 length is 12 residues. V lost 4 bases, J lost 11 bases, and 14 bases lay in between. CDR1 is SNHLY and CDR2 is FYNNEI in the germline V gene. This chain's CDR3 is CASSGYTGRAFF. In nucleotides, the CDR3 is TGTGCCAGCAGTGGGTATACCGGGAGGGCTTTCTTT.

This clonotype was seen many times. The chain has TRBV5-1 and TRBJ1-5; 7 bases agree with TRBD1. The CDR3 sequence is 14 residues long. CDR1 and CDR2 from the germline V gene are SGHRS and YFSETQ. The V segment lost 4 bases and the J segment 5 bases; nucleotides outside the gene matches: 6. The DNA of the CDR3 is TGCGCCAGCAGCCTAAGAGGGGGCGATCAGCCCCAGCATTTT. Protein product: CASSLRGGDQPQHF.

This clonotype showed up just a few times. The V gene is TRBV4-2, the J gene TRBJ2-7; no firm D call. Germline V gene sequence: CDR1 LGHNA, CDR2 YNFKEQ. The CDR3 is made up of 16 amino acids. Between the trimmed V and J ends, which lost 0 bases and 0 bases, there was a span of 12 bases. The CDR3: CASSQDPDGSSYEQYF. For the CDR3, the DNA is TGTGCCAGCAGCCAAGATCCGGACGGTAGCTCCTACGAGCAGTACTTC.

This clonotype occurred a few times. This chain's CDR3 is CASSLIRQGTGELFF. The CDR3 DNA is TGTGCCAGCAGCTTAATTCGACAGGGGACCGGGGAGCTGTTTTTT. The chain combines TRBV7-9 with TRBJ2-2; 8 bases align to TRBD1. Germline loops: CDR1 SEHNR, CDR2 FQNEAQ (reference sequence). V dropped 2 bases and J dropped 5; count of bases not matched to a gene: 4. The CDR3 is made up of 15 amino acids.

V usage is TRBV3-1 and J usage is TRBJ1-1, with D possibly TRBD1 on 5 matching bases. The CDR3 sequence is 16 residues long. Trimming cost V 0 bases and J 0 bases, with 11 bases left between them. The germline V gene encodes CDR1 LGHDT and CDR2 YNNKEL (reference sequence). The CDR3 loop reads CASSQDPGRMNTEAFF. The DNA for the CDR3 is TGTGCCAGCAGCCAAGATCCGGGACGGATGAACACTGAAGCTTTCTTT.

V gene TRBV4-2 combines with J gene TRBJ2-3; 14 nucleotides match TRBD2. From germline, CDR1 is LGHNA and CDR2 YNFKEQ. V gave up 2 bases and J gave up 2 bases; unmatched junction bases: 3. This CDR3 contains 17 residues. Written as DNA, the CDR3 is TGTGCCAGCAGCCAACGGACTAGCGGGGGGACCACAGATACGCAGTATTTT. This gives the protein CASSQRTSGGTTDTQYF.

V and J are TRBV11-2 and TRBJ2-5; 9 bases are shared with TRBD2. This CDR3 is 16 amino acids long. Per the germline V gene, CDR1 is SGHAT and CDR2 is FQNNGV. V shed 3 bases and J 2 bases; nucleotides not matched to a gene: 7. Here the CDR3 reads CASSFGAGGRQETQYF. Here the CDR3 DNA reads TGTGCCAGCAGCTTTGGCGCGGGAGGGCGGCAAGAGACCCAGTACTTC.

The J gene is TRBJ2-5, the V gene TRBV7-8; 9 nucleotides align to TRBD2. CDR3 length: 16 residues. Per the germline V gene, CDR1 is SGHVS and CDR2 is FQNEAQ. Trimming took 1 base from V and 5 from J; bases not matched to a gene: 8. The DNA for the CDR3 is TGTGCCAGCAGCTTAGATCGCGGGGGGGTTCGGGAGACCCAGTACTTC. Translated: CASSLDRGGVRETQYF.

The rearrangement uses TRBV5-1 and TRBJ2-1; no definite D call. The CDR3 has 12 amino acids. Trimming stripped 2 bases from V and 9 bases from J, with 9 bases between. The V gene's germline CDR1 is SGHRS and CDR2 YFSETQ. The CDR3 DNA reads TGCGCCAGCAGCTTCAACTTACCTGAGCAGTTCTTC. Its protein product is CASSFNLPEQFF.

The chain has TRBV20-1 and TRBJ2-1; a weak D match, TRBD2 (6 bases). The CDR3 runs 16 residues. Trimming took off 6 bases at V and 0 bases at J, with 18 bases between the two ends. From germline, CDR1 is DFQATT and CDR2 SNEGSKA (reference sequence). The CDR3 DNA reads TGCAGTGCCGATACACCTAGCGTGTACTCCTACAATGAGCAGTTCTTC. Translated, it gives CSADTPSVYSYNEQFF.

This clonotype has a handful of counts. The chain has TRBV6-5 and TRBJ1-1; 7 bases are shared with TRBD1. The CDR3 length is 13 residues. The germline CDR1 and CDR2 sequences are MNHEY and SVGAGI. With 3 bases clipped from V and 7 bases from J, the junction kept 5 bases outside the gene matches. The CDR3 sequence is CASSYGWDSEAFF. The DNA for the CDR3 is TGTGCCAGCAGTTATGGATGGGACAGTGAAGCTTTCTTT.

This clonotype has only a few counts. The chain recombines TRBV12-3 or TRBV12-4 with TRBJ2-1; TRBD1 or TRBD2 may be the D gene (6 bases each). V lost 3 bases and J 8 bases, leaving 20 bases between the germline ends. The CDR3 is made up of 16 amino acids. The CDR3 nucleotides read TGTGCCAGCAGTTTGTCGGGGGCCCCTACGTGGTATGAGCAGTTCTTC. This codes for CASSLSGAPTWYEQFF.

This clonotype was seen more than once but under ten times. The chain combines TRBV7-9 with TRBJ2-3; D uncertain. The CDR3 sequence is 15 residues long. V lost 6 bases to trimming and J lost 1 base, with 14 bases between them. Germline lookup yields CDR1 SEHNR and CDR2 FQNEAQ (reference sequence). The CDR3, as DNA: TGTGCCAGCAGTTTTCGACCAGCAGGCACAGATACGCAGTATTTT. Protein: CASSFRPAGTDTQYF.

This clonotype was recorded a few times. The chain carries TRBV29-1 and TRBJ2-1; no firm D call. V gave up 4 bases and J gave up 8 bases, with 12 bases separating them. Looked up from germline, CDR1 is SQVTM and CDR2 is ANQGSEA. The CDR3 is 12 residues long. In nucleotides, the CDR3 is TGCAGCGTTGCTCGGATCAGCGATGAGCAGTTCTTC. It encodes CSVARISDEQFF.

This clonotype was detected a few times. V and J are TRBV18 and TRBJ2-5; TRBD1 matches 7 bases. The CDR3 totals 14 residues. Germline V gene sequence: CDR1 KGHSH, CDR2 LQKENI. Unmatched junction bases numbered 6, after V lost 3 bases and J lost 5 bases. CDR3 residues: CASSPAGGLETQYF. The CDR3 region has the DNA TGTGCCAGCTCACCTGCAGGGGGTTTGGAGACCCAGTACTTC. The full variable domain, completed using reference TRBV18 and TRBJ2-5, is NAGVMQNPRHLVRRRGQEARLRCSPMKGHSHVYWYRQLPEEGLKFMVYLQKENIIDESGMPKERFSAEFPKEGPSILRIQQVVRGDSAAYFCASSPAGGLETQYFGPGTRLLVL.

The CDR3 sequence is CSARGWDNEQFF. The DNA for the CDR3 is TGCAGTGCTAGAGGGTGGGACAATGAGCAGTTCTTC. V gene TRBV20-1 combines with J gene TRBJ2-1; D gene unclear. CDR3 length: 12 amino acids. V was shortened by 1 base and J by 5 bases, with 6 bases between the two germline ends. CDR1 DFQATT and CDR2 SNEGSKA come from the germline V gene (reference sequence).

This chain joins TRBV12-3 or TRBV12-4 and TRBJ2-1; the match to TRBD2 covers 7 bases. After removal of 8 bases from V and 4 bases from J, the junction contained 17 bases not matched to a gene. The CDR3 loop spans 17 amino acids. The CDR3 spells CASRPRVGSSGYNEQFF. DNA for the CDR3: TGTGCCAGCCGGCCGCGGGTAGGATCTAGCGGTTACAATGAGCAGTTCTTC.

V is TRBV12-3 or TRBV12-4 and J is TRBJ1-3; D might be TRBD1 (5 bases). This CDR3 spans 14 amino acids. V shed 5 bases and J shed 0 bases, with 8 bases lying between them. The DNA of the CDR3 is TGTGCCAGCAGTGGGACTTTCTCTGGAAACACCATATATTTT. Translation: CASSGTFSGNTIYF.

This clonotype was seen only a few times. The genes are TRBV6-5 and TRBJ1-6, with a weak D call TRBD1 (5 bases). V lost 8 bases, J lost 8 bases, and 19 bases lay in between. This CDR3 has 15 amino acids. Germline V gives CDR1 MNHEY, CDR2 SVGAGI. The CDR3 loop reads CASCFTVLRDSPLHF. CDR3 nucleotide sequence: TGTGCCAGCTGCTTTACAGTTCTCAGGGATTCACCCCTCCACTTT.

The rearrangement joins TRBV24-1 to TRBJ2-3, with 12 bases aligning to TRBD2. The trim removed 9 bases at V and 3 bases at J, leaving 0 bases unmatched. CDR1 is KGHDR and CDR2 is SFDVKD in the germline V gene. This CDR3 has 13 amino acids. CDR3 nucleotide sequence: TGTGCCACCGGACTAGCGGGAACAGATACGCAGTATTTT. Protein sequence: CATGLAGTDTQYF.

This rearrangement joins TRBV3-1 to TRBJ2-5; D unclear. The germline gives CDR1 LGHDT, CDR2 YNNKEL (reference sequence). The V end lost 0 bases, the J end lost 3 bases, and 11 bases lay between the germline ends. The CDR3 is 15 amino acids. As DNA, the CDR3 is TGTGCCAGCAGCCAAGATTCCCTCGCGGAAGAGACCCAGTACTTC. Amino acid sequence: CASSQDSLAEETQYF.

This clonotype was observed a few times. The chain has TRBV3-1 and TRBJ2-7; 12 nucleotides match TRBD2. The CDR3 runs 16 residues. Trimming at V came to 3 bases and at J to 1 base, leaving 4 bases not matched to a gene. Germline V gene sequence: CDR1 LGHDT, CDR2 YNNKEL (reference sequence). CDR3 in amino acids: CASSHDTSGRSYEQYF. CDR3 nucleotides: TGTGCCAGCAGCCATGATACTAGCGGGAGGTCCTACGAGCAGTACTTC.

Only a few counts were recorded for this clonotype. This chain joins TRBV4-1 and TRBJ1-4; 7 bases are a match to TRBD1. The CDR3 length is 15 residues. Unmatched junction bases numbered 8, after V lost 4 bases and J lost 6 bases. Germline V gene sequence: CDR1 MGHRA, CDR2 YSYEKL. The CDR3 sequence is CASSLAGTVDEKLFF. The CDR3 DNA reads as TGCGCCAGCAGCCTAGCCGGGACAGTAGATGAAAAACTGTTTTTT.